The entry below gives a single T cell receptor (beta chain) sequence along with its context. The CDR3 is 14 residues long. The germline V gene encodes CDR1 SEHNR and CDR2 FQNEAQ (reference sequence). V was clipped by 0 bases and J by 2 bases, with 8 bases between them. It was CD45RO-negative cells, positively selected for CCR7, that made up naive CD8 cells, with terminally differentiated effector memory CD45RA+ cells excluded. The data were obtained in a study of shared clonotypes between healthy human individuals. Deep was the level used in running the assay. TCRdb's table, derived via immunoSEQ multiplex PCR, lists solely in-frame clones and lacks some. The table has some 2,000,000 clones, roughly 95% seen once.

The J gene is TRBJ2-7, the V gene TRBV7-9; D not resolved. Source material: naive CD8+ T cells sorted from blood. The clonotype originates from a man younger than 30 in good health. The CDR3: CASSLAPGTYEQYF. Written as DNA, the CDR3 is TGTGCCAGCAGCTTAGCTCCAGGAACCTACGAGCAGTACTTC.